The clone carrying this TCR beta chain was counted a few times. Germline CDR1 SGHTA, CDR2 FQGTGA. The CDR3 has 13 amino acids. The ends were cut back, 5 bases at V and 10 bases at J, with 14 bases in the middle. The data were taken from a study of Graves' ophthalmopathy and Graves' hyperthyroidism. RNA transcripts served as template for amplifying TCR beta CDR3 sequences. In the first round, RT-PCR was carried out with HTBI primers, and a multiplex PCR formed the second round. TCRdb called the multiplex PCR reads again in MiXCR, with one record for every CDR3 protein. The profile shows some 750,000 distinct CDR3 sequences, around 40% of them singletons.

The V call is TRBV7-3, the J call TRBJ2-2, with D maybe TRBD2 (6 bases). The clonotype was recovered from an adult man with Graves' ophthalmopathy. Sequenced: peripheral blood. The CDR3 nucleotides are TGTGCCAGCAGCCGGGGACTTGCGGTGGAGCTGTTTTTT. This translates into CASSRGLAVELFF.